Below, 8 T cell receptor beta chains from the same sample are listed, as sequenced in a study of blood T cell repertoires in COVID-19. This table comes from immunoSEQ multiplex PCR, and its TCRdb copy is limited to in-frame clones, with some not included. The top ten hold around 6.5% of the sample, which has tens of thousands of clones, 88% seen once. Sample: peripheral blood. These receptors were obtained from a human donor in a cohort sampled during active COVID-19.

This clone appeared a few times. This chain uses TRBV7-6 with TRBJ2-3, with 7 bases that match TRBD2. Germline V gene data show CDR1 as SGHVS and CDR2 as FNYEAQ. Trimming took 1 base from V and 4 from J; bases not matched to a gene: 5. This CDR3 has 15 residues. The CDR3 sequence is CASSLVGGSADTQYF. CDR3 sequence (DNA): TGTGCCAGCAGCTTAGTTGGCGGGAGTGCAGATACGCAGTATTTT.

V is TRBV5-1 and J is TRBJ2-3, with unresolved D. From germline, CDR1 is SGHRS and CDR2 YFSETQ. V lost 2 bases, J lost 6 bases, and 13 bases lay in between. The CDR3 contains 14 residues. The CDR3 here is CASSLDSERDTQYF. CDR3 bases: TGCGCCAGCAGCTTAGACTCGGAGCGCGATACGCAGTATTTT. Variable domain in full (rest from reference TRBV5-1 and TRBJ2-3): KAGVTQTPRYLIKTRGQQVTLSCSPISGHRSVSWYQQTPGQGLQFLFEYFSETQRNKGNFPGRFSGRQFSNSRSEMNVSTLELGDSALYLCASSLDSERDTQYFGPGTRLTVL.

V usage is TRBV5-1 and J usage is TRBJ2-5; 9 bases match TRBD2. CDR1 is SGHRS and CDR2 is YFSETQ in the germline V gene. CDR3 length: 15 residues. V lost 4 bases, J lost 5 bases, and 9 bases stayed unmatched. Here the CDR3 reads CASSQDVAGVETQYF. CDR3 coding DNA: TGCGCCAGCAGCCAAGATGTAGCGGGAGTGGAGACCCAGTACTTC.

The chain joins TRBV27 to TRBJ1-5; a weak D match, TRBD1 (5 bases). V shed 0 bases and J shed 6 bases, with 12 bases lying between them. The length of the CDR3 is 15 residues. Germline V lookup: CDR1 MNHEY, CDR2 SMNVEV (reference sequence). The CDR3, as DNA: TGTGCCAGCAGTTTATCCGTAGGGCAGGGTCAGCCCCAGCATTTT. Its protein product is CASSLSVGQGQPQHF.

The V and J genes are TRBV7-6 and TRBJ2-7; 7 bases match TRBD2. The CDR3 consists of 15 residues. The germline V gene encodes CDR1 SGHVS and CDR2 FNYEAQ. The V gene end was trimmed by 3 bases and the J gene end by 4 bases; junction bases not matched to a gene: 9. CDR3 residues: CASSFRGDEAYEQYF. In DNA, the CDR3 is TGTGCCAGCAGCTTTCGGGGGGACGAGGCTTACGAGCAGTACTTC.

In its sample, this clone was seen a few times. The chain couples TRBV7-2 to TRBJ2-7, with 8 bases matching TRBD1. CDR1 SGHTA and CDR2 FQGNSA come from the germline V gene. V trimming: 1 base; J trimming: 3 bases; junction bases outside the gene matches: 5. The CDR3 has 15 residues. Written as DNA, the CDR3 is TGTGCCAGCAGCTTAGAGGGGACAGGCCTCTACGAGCAGTACTTC. It specifies CASSLEGTGLYEQYF.

J is TRBJ2-4 and V is TRBV24-1, with TRBD1 matching 7 bases. The CDR3 spans 13 residues. Trimming cost V 9 bases and J 4 bases; bases outside gene matches: 5. Looked up from germline, CDR1 is KGHDR and CDR2 is SFDVKD. The CDR3 loop is CATQGQRKNIQYF. CDR3 DNA sequence: TGTGCCACCCAGGGACAGCGGAAAAACATTCAGTACTTC.

The CDR3: CASRVTGEESGELFF. In nucleotides, the CDR3 is TGTGCCAGCAGGGTGACAGGGGAAGAGTCCGGGGAGCTGTTTTTT. This chain uses TRBV27 with TRBJ2-2, with 8 bases matching TRBD1. Trimming at V came to 6 bases and at J to 6 bases, leaving 9 bases not matched to a gene. The CDR3 sequence is 15 residues long. Germline CDR1 MNHEY, CDR2 SMNVEV (reference sequence).